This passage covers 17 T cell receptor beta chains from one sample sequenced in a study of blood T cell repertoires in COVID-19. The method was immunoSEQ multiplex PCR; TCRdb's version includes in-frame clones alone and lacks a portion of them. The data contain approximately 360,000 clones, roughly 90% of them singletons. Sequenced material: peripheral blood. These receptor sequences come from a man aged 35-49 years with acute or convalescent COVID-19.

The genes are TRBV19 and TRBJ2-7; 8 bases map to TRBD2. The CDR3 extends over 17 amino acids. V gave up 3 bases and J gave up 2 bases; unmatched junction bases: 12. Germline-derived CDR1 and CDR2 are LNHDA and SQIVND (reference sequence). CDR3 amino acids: CASSISAGEPPPYEQYF. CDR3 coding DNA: TGTGCCAGTAGTATTTCAGCGGGAGAACCTCCCCCCTACGAGCAGTACTTC.

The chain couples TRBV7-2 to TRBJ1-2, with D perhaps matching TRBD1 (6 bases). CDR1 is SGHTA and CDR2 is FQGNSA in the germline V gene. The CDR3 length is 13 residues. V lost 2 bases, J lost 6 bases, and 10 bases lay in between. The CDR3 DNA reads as TGTGCCAGCAGCTTATGGGGGCAGGATGGCTACACCTTC. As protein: CASSLWGQDGYTF.

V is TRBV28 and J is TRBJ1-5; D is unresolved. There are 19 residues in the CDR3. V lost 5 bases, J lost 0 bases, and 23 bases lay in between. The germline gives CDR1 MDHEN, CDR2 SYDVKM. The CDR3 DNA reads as TGTGCCAGCAGTGCCACACGGATCCGGACTAAGATTAGCAATCAGCCCCAGCATTTT. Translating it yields CASSATRIRTKISNQPQHF.

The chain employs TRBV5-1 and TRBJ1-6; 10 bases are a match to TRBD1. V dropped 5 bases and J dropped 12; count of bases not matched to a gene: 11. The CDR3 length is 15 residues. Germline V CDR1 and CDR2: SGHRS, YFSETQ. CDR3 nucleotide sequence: TGCGCCAGCAGAGAAGGGACAGGGGAAGGCGGACCCCTCCACTTT. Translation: CASREGTGEGGPLHF.

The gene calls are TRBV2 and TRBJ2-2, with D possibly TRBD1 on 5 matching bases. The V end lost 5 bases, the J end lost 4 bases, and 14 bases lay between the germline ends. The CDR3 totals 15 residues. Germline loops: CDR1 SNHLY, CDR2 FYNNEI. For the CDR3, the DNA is TGTGCCAGCAGTCAGAATATAGACAGCACCGGGGAGCTGTTTTTT. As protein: CASSQNIDSTGELFF.

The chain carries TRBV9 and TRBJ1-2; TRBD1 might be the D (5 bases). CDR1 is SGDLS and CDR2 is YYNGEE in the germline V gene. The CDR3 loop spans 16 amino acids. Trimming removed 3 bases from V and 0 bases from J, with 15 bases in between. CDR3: CASSDAASGSNYGYTF. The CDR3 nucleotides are TGTGCCAGCAGCGACGCGGCCTCAGGGTCTAACTATGGCTACACCTTC.

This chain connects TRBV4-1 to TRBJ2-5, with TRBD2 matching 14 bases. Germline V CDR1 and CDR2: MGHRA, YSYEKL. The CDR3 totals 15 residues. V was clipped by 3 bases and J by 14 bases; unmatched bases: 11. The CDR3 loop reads CASSHVTSGRDNYYF. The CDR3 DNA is TGCGCCAGCAGCCACGTGACTAGCGGGAGGGACAACTACTACTTC.

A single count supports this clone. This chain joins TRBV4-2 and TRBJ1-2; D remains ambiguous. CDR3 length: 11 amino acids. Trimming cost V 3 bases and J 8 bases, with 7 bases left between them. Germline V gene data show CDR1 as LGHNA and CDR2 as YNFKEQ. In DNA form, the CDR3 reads TGTGCCAGCAGCCAGAGAGGAGGCTACACCTTC. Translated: CASSQRGGYTF.

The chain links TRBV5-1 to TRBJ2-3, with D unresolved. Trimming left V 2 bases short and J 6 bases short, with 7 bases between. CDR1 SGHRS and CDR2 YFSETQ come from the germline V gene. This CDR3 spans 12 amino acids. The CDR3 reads CASSFLMDTQYF. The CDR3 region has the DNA TGCGCCAGCAGCTTTTTAATGGATACGCAGTATTTT.

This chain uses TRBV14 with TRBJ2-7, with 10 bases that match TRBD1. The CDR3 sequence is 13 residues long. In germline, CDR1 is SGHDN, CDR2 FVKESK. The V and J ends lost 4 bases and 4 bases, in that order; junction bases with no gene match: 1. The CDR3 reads CASSRDRGYEQYF. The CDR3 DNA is TGTGCCAGCAGCCGGGACAGGGGTTACGAGCAGTACTTC.

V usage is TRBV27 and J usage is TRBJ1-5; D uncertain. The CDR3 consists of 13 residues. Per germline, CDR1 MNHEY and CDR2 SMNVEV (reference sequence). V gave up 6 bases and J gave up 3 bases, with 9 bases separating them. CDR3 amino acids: CASSQRVNQPQHF. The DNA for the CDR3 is TGTGCCAGCAGCCAGAGGGTCAATCAGCCCCAGCATTTT.

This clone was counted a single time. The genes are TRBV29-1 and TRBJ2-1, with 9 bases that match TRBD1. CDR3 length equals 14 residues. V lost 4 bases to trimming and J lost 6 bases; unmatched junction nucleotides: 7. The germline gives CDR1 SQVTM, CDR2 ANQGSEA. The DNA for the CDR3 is TGCAGCGTTGCCCGGGACAGGGAATTCAATGAGCAGTTCTTC. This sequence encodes CSVARDREFNEQFF.

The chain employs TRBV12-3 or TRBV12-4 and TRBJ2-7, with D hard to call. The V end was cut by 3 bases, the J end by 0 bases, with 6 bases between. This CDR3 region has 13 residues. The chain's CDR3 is CASSFLSSYEQYF. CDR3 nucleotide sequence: TGTGCCAGCAGTTTCCTCAGCTCCTACGAGCAGTACTTC.

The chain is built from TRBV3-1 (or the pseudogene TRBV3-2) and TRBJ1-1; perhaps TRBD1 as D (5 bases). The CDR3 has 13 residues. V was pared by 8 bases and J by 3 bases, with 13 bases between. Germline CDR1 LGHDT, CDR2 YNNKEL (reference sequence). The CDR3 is CASRFDSYTEAFF. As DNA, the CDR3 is TGTGCCAGCCGCTTCGACAGTTACACTGAAGCTTTCTTT.

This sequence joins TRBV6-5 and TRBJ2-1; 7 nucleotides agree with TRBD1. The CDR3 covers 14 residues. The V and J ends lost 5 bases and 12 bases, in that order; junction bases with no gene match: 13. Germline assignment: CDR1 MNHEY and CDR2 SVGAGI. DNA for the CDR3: TGTGCCAGCAGTACACGTGTAGGGGGCGCGGGGCAGTTCTTC. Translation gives CASSTRVGGAGQFF.

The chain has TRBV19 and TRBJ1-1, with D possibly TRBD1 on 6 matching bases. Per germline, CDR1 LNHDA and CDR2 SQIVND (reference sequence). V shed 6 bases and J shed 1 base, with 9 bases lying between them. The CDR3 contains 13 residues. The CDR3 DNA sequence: TGTGCCAGTAGACCGACAGGGAACACTGAAGCTTTCTTT. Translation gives CASRPTGNTEAFF.

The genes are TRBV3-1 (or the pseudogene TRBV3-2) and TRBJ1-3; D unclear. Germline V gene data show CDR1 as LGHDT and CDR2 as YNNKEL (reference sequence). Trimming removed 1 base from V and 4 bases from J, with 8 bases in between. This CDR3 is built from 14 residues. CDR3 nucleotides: TGTGCCAGCAGCCAAGCCTTGGCCGGAAACACCATATATTTT. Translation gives CASSQALAGNTIYF.